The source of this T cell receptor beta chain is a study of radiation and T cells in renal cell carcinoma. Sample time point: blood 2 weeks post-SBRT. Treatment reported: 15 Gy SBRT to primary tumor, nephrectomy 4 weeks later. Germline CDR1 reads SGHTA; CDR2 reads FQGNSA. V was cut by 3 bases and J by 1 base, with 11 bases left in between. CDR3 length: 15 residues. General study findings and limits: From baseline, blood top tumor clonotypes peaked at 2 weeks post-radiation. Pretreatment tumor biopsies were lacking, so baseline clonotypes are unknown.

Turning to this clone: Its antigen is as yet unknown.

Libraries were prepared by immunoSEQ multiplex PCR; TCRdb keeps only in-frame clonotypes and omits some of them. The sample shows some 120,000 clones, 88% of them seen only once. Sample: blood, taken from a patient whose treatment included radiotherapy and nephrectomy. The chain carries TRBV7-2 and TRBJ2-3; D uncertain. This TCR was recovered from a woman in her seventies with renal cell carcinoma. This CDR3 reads CASSFSPGRTDTQYF. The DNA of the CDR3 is TGTGCCAGCAGCTTTTCCCCGGGCCGCACAGATACGCAGTATTTT.